What follows are 32 T cell receptor beta chains derived from one specimen sequenced in a study of cytotoxic CD8 clonotypes in ibrutinib-treated CLL. Method: immunoSEQ multiplex PCR; TCRdb's copy keeps in-frame clones and lacks some. The sample holds 45,000 or so clones; around three fifths are singletons and the top ten take around a quarter. Sequenced here: PBMCs, sampled after 24 months of ibrutinib treatment. These receptors were collected from a human donor with chronic lymphocytic leukemia.

DNA for the CDR3: TGTGCCAGTACGACGAGATGGAACACTGAAGCTTTCTTT. Its translation: CASTTRWNTEAFF. The chain has TRBV19 and TRBJ1-1, with D unclear. CDR3 length: 13 residues. Germline V gene sequence: CDR1 LNHDA, CDR2 SQIVND (reference sequence). The V and J ends lost 7 bases and 1 base respectively, with 10 bases between them.

This clone has more than one count but fewer than ten. V usage is TRBV19 and J usage is TRBJ1-6; no definite D call. Trimming cost V 8 bases and J 1 base, with 3 bases left between them. The CDR3 totals 12 residues. Looked up from germline, CDR1 is LNHDA and CDR2 is SQIVND (reference sequence). CDR3 sequence: CASQSYNSPLHF. The CDR3 coding sequence is TGTGCCAGTCAATCCTATAATTCACCCCTCCACTTT.

This clone was counted between two and nine times. The chain carries TRBV2 and TRBJ1-2; TRBD1 matches at 7 bases. The CDR3 is 17 amino acids. Germline loops: CDR1 SNHLY, CDR2 FYNNEI. V shed 5 bases, J shed 13 bases, and the junction held 25 bases outside the gene matches. The CDR3 protein is CASSSLPPGQMTDGGTF. The CDR3 DNA sequence: TGTGCCAGCAGTTCCCTACCACCGGGACAGATGACTGATGGGGGCACCTTC.

A few counts support this clone. This chain uses TRBV6-6 with TRBJ2-3, with D tentatively TRBD1 (6 bases). From germline, CDR1 is MNHNY and CDR2 SVGAGI (reference sequence). V was trimmed by 5 bases and J by 3 bases, leaving 6 bases between them. This CDR3 has 12 residues. The CDR3 here is CASSGTTDTQYF. The CDR3 DNA reads as TGTGCCAGCAGTGGGACAACAGATACGCAGTATTTT.

The sample holds a few counts of this clone. V is TRBV27 and J is TRBJ1-2, with a possible D match to TRBD1 (6 bases). Between the trimmed V and J ends, which lost 5 bases and 7 bases, there was a span of 14 bases. The germline V gene encodes CDR1 MNHEY and CDR2 SMNVEV (reference sequence). This CDR3 comprises 13 residues. CDR3 amino acids: CASSRQDRGGYTF. The CDR3 DNA is TGTGCCAGCAGTAGACAGGATCGGGGTGGCTACACCTTC.

The gene calls are TRBV7-9 and TRBJ2-2; possibly TRBD2 for D (7 bases). Germline-derived CDR1 and CDR2 are SEHNR and FQNEAQ (reference sequence). The CDR3 sequence is 14 residues long. Trimming took 6 bases from V and 6 from J, leaving 14 bases between them. In DNA form, the CDR3 reads TGTGCCAGCAGTGGGGGGGCCCGGGCCGGGGAGCTGTTTTTT. Translated, it gives CASSGGARAGELFF.

V is TRBV19 and J is TRBJ1-5; D not certain. CDR1 is LNHDA and CDR2 is SQIVND in the germline V gene (reference sequence). The CDR3 length is 14 residues. V lost 8 bases, J lost 0 bases, and 11 bases lay in between. The CDR3 protein is CASLSGYSNQPQHF. The CDR3 nucleotides are TGTGCCAGTCTGTCGGGGTATAGCAATCAGCCCCAGCATTTT. Looking up the rest from reference TRBV19 and TRBJ1-5 gives the full variable domain: DGGITQSPKYLFRKEGQNVTLSCEQNLNHDAMYWYRQDPGQGLRLIYYSQIVNDFQKGDIAEGYSVSREKKESFPLTVTSAQKNPTAFYLCASLSGYSNQPQHFGDGTRLSIL.

This clone was detected only a few times. CDR3 in amino acids: CASSRGLAGVADTQYF. In DNA form, the CDR3 reads TGTGCCAGCAGCCGAGGCCTAGCGGGGGTGGCAGATACGCAGTATTTT. This chain connects TRBV7-9 to TRBJ2-3, with 10 nucleotides matching TRBD2. This CDR3 spans 16 amino acids. Per the germline V gene, CDR1 is SEHNR and CDR2 is FQNEAQ (reference sequence). V lost 5 bases and J lost 4; bases outside the gene matches: 9.

J is TRBJ1-6 and V is TRBV14; D is uncertain. There are 15 residues in the CDR3. Trimming cost V 0 bases and J 9 bases, with 12 bases left between them. Per the germline V gene, CDR1 is SGHDN and CDR2 is FVKESK. The CDR3 sequence: CASSQEGSGVSPLHF. The DNA for the CDR3 is TGTGCCAGCAGCCAAGAGGGTTCTGGAGTTTCACCCCTCCACTTT.

The chain carries TRBV6-4 and TRBJ2-3; either TRBD1 or TRBD2 may fit D (6 bases each). Germline values: CDR1 MRHNA, CDR2 SNTAGT. V shed 4 bases and J shed 4 bases, with 21 bases lying between them. CDR3 size: 17 residues. CDR3 coding DNA: TGTGCCAGCAGTGTTCTCGGGGGCGCGATCCCCCCAGATACGCAGTATTTT. Translation: CASSVLGGAIPPDTQYF.

The chain carries TRBV2 and TRBJ1-4; weak D call: TRBD1 (5 bases). The germline V and J ends were trimmed by 4 bases and 8 bases, with 8 bases remaining between them. Germline assignment: CDR1 SNHLY and CDR2 FYNNEI. This CDR3 contains 12 residues. The CDR3 sequence: CASSARGEKLFF. In nucleotides, the CDR3 is TGTGCCAGCAGTGCCCGGGGCGAAAAACTGTTTTTT.

The chain links TRBV14 to TRBJ1-1; 8 positions agree with TRBD1. Germline assignment: CDR1 SGHDN and CDR2 FVKESK. Trimming at V came to 1 base and at J to 6 bases, leaving 7 bases not matched to a gene. This CDR3 comprises 15 residues. CDR3 amino acids: CASSQVTGGPAEAFF. The CDR3 nucleotides are TGTGCCAGCAGCCAAGTCACAGGGGGTCCGGCTGAAGCTTTCTTT.

The chain combines TRBV6-5 with TRBJ2-1; D unclear. Germline CDR1 MNHEY, CDR2 SVGAGI. With 1 base removed from V and 8 bases from J, the gap between germline ends came to 12 bases. There are 14 residues in the CDR3. In nucleotides, the CDR3 is TGTGCCAGCAGTTACTGGGGTCCCCCGGATGAGCAGTTCTTC. Translating it yields CASSYWGPPDEQFF.

This rearrangement joins TRBV11-2 to TRBJ2-3, with D maybe TRBD1 (5 bases). The germline V and J ends were trimmed by 5 bases and 4 bases, with 10 bases remaining between them. The CDR3 covers 13 residues. Germline V gene sequence: CDR1 SGHAT, CDR2 FQNNGV. CDR3 DNA: TGTGCCAGCAGCGGGCAGGGCCCAGATACGCAGTATTTT. It yields the protein CASSGQGPDTQYF. Drawing the rest from reference TRBV11-2 and TRBJ2-3, the complete variable domain is EAGVAQSPRYKIIEKRQSVAFWCNPISGHATLYWYQQILGQGPKLLIQFQNNGVVDDSQLPKDRFSAERLKGVDSTLKIQPAKLEDSAVYLCASSGQGPDTQYFGPGTRLTVL.

This chain connects TRBV20-1 to TRBJ2-7; no clear D gene. The CDR3 loop spans 11 amino acids. V was clipped by 6 bases and J by 9 bases, with 15 bases between them. In germline, CDR1 is DFQATT, CDR2 SNEGSKA (reference sequence). As DNA, the CDR3 is TGCAGTGCGCACCGGGCCCCCGGGCAGTACTTC. Encoded protein: CSAHRAPGQYF.

This clone was picked up one time. The chain is built from TRBV2 and TRBJ2-5; 8 bases are shared with TRBD1. Germline CDR1 reads SNHLY; CDR2 reads FYNNEI. The junction had 0 bases not matched to a gene; V was cut back by 1 base and J by 5 bases. The CDR3 consists of 13 residues. In nucleotides, the CDR3 is TGTGCCAGCAGTGAAGACAGGGGGGAGACCCAGTACTTC. It encodes CASSEDRGETQYF.

The chain combines TRBV10-3 with TRBJ1-4, with 9 bases aligning to TRBD1. Germline trimming cut 2 bases from V and 3 bases from J; bases unmatched to any gene: 4. This CDR3 is built from 16 residues. Germline V CDR1 and CDR2: ENHRY, SYGVKD. The CDR3, as DNA: TGTGCCATCAGTGAGGGAGGGACAGGGTCTAATGAAAAACTGTTTTTT. Amino acid sequence: CAISEGGTGSNEKLFF.

The chain uses TRBV29-1 and TRBJ2-7; D not certain. This CDR3 is 13 amino acids long. V was pared by 7 bases and J by 0 bases, with 13 bases between. Germline assignment: CDR1 SQVTM and CDR2 ANQGSEA. The CDR3 region is CSAAGWVSYEQYF. The CDR3 DNA is TGCAGCGCGGCCGGGTGGGTCTCCTACGAGCAGTACTTC.

The V call is TRBV9, the J call TRBJ2-3, with 9 bases fitting TRBD1. Germline V CDR1 and CDR2: SGDLS, YYNGEE. This CDR3 has 14 amino acids. With V trimmed by 6 bases and J by 3 bases, 5 bases remained unmatched. CDR3 region: CASTRGTGTDTQYF. DNA of the CDR3: TGTGCCAGCACCAGAGGGACAGGGACAGATACGCAGTATTTT.

The gene calls are TRBV5-1 and TRBJ2-7, with 9 bases matching TRBD1. This CDR3 region has 14 residues. The V and J ends lost 0 bases and 7 bases, in that order; junction bases with no gene match: 5. Germline CDR1 is SGHRS and CDR2 is YFSETQ. The CDR3 region is CASSLAQGAGEQYF. The CDR3 nucleotides are TGCGCCAGCAGCTTGGCACAGGGGGCGGGAGAGCAGTACTTC.

The chain combines TRBV5-4 with TRBJ2-1; tentatively, D is TRBD2 (5 bases). The CDR3 contains 13 residues. Germline V CDR1 and CDR2: SGHNT, YYREEE (reference sequence). The germline V and J ends were trimmed by 3 bases and 2 bases, with 6 bases remaining between them. The CDR3 DNA follows: TGTGCCAGCAGCTGGACTGCCTACAATGAGCAGTTCTTC. This gives the protein CASSWTAYNEQFF. The full variable domain, rest sourced from reference TRBV5-4 and TRBJ2-1, is ETGVTQSPTHLIKTRGQQVTLRCSSQSGHNTVSWYQQALGQGPQFIFQYYREEENGRGNFPPRFSGLQFPNYSSELNVNALELDDSALYLCASSWTAYNEQFFGPGTRLTVL.

The chain employs TRBV6-1 and TRBJ1-3; 9 bases match TRBD1. Germline loops: CDR1 MNHNS, CDR2 SASEGT. This CDR3 is built from 15 residues. Losses at the gene ends were 6 bases for V and 4 bases for J; bases not matched to a gene: 7. CDR3 in amino acids: CASSYTGGVGNTIYF. The CDR3 coding sequence is TGTGCCAGCAGCTACACAGGGGGCGTCGGAAACACCATATATTTT.

Notes on this clone: Within the sample, other DNA sequences also encode this same CDR3. The gene calls are TRBV5-1 and TRBJ1-1; TRBD1 aligns across 7 bases. Germline V lookup: CDR1 SGHRS, CDR2 YFSETQ. The V gene end was trimmed by 0 bases and the J gene end by 0 bases; junction bases not matched to a gene: 2. The CDR3 loop spans 15 amino acids. In DNA form, the CDR3 reads TGCGCCAGCAGCTTGGGGACAGGCATGAACACTGAAGCTTTCTTT. It specifies CASSLGTGMNTEAFF.

This clone was seen just once. This chain connects TRBV6-5 to TRBJ2-3; D gene ambiguous. Germline-derived CDR1 and CDR2 are MNHEY and SVGAGI. Trimming took 5 bases from V and 1 from J, leaving 10 bases between them. The CDR3 covers 14 residues. The DNA for the CDR3 is TGTGCCAGCAGTCACAACCAGGGCACAGATACGCAGTATTTT. This sequence encodes CASSHNQGTDTQYF.

V is TRBV12-5 and J is TRBJ1-1; D remains ambiguous. The germline gives CDR1 LGHNT, CDR2 FRNRAP. This CDR3 comprises 12 residues. Trimming cost V 3 bases and J 5 bases, with 7 bases left between them. The DNA for the CDR3 is TGTGCTAGTGGTTTTCTCAATACTGAAGCTTTCTTT. This sequence encodes CASGFLNTEAFF.

The gene calls are TRBV2 and TRBJ2-2, with a tentative D call TRBD2 (6 bases). Per germline, CDR1 SNHLY and CDR2 FYNNEI. Trimming cost V 7 bases and J 0 bases, with 15 bases left between them. The CDR3 has 16 residues. The CDR3 is CASMIRGSANTGELFF. CDR3 in DNA: TGTGCCAGCATGATTCGGGGGTCTGCGAACACCGGGGAGCTGTTTTTT.

The rearrangement uses TRBV27 and TRBJ2-7; D not resolved. With 4 bases removed from V and 2 bases from J, the gap between germline ends came to 9 bases. The CDR3 spans 13 residues. Germline CDR1 and CDR2: MNHEY and SMNVEV (reference sequence). The CDR3 DNA follows: TGTGCCAGCAGTTCGCTCCCCCCCTACGAGCAGTACTTC. It specifies CASSSLPPYEQYF.

V and J are TRBV9 and TRBJ2-7; the match to TRBD2 covers 9 bases. Germline-derived CDR1 and CDR2 are SGDLS and YYNGEE. The CDR3 sequence is 16 residues long. V trimming: 0 bases; J trimming: 0 bases; junction bases outside the gene matches: 4. The CDR3 region has the DNA TGTGCCAGCAGCGTAGGGTTAGCGGGAGACTCCTACGAGCAGTACTTC. Protein sequence: CASSVGLAGDSYEQYF.

The chain has TRBV5-1 and TRBJ1-5; D call uncertain. There are 13 residues in the CDR3. Trimming pared 7 bases from V and 1 base from J, leaving 9 bases between. The germline CDR1 and CDR2 sequences are SGHRS and YFSETQ. The CDR3 region is CASSLDSNQPQHF. Written as DNA, the CDR3 is TGCGCCAGCTCCCTGGACAGCAATCAGCCCCAGCATTTT.

The chain uses TRBV6-1 and TRBJ2-7, with D tentatively TRBD1 or TRBD2 (5 bases each). The CDR3 is made up of 16 amino acids. The V gene lost 2 bases and the J gene lost 0 bases, with 14 bases spanning the gap. CDR1 and CDR2 (germline): MNHNS, SASEGT. The CDR3 is CASSETDRDGSYEQYF. The CDR3 DNA reads as TGTGCCAGCAGTGAAACTGATCGGGACGGCTCCTACGAGCAGTACTTC.

This clone was seen repeatedly, ten times or more. V usage is TRBV5-6 and J usage is TRBJ1-3; 8 positions match TRBD1. The CDR3 is 13 amino acids. With V trimmed by 4 bases and J by 8 bases, 5 bases remained unmatched. Germline loops: CDR1 SGHDT, CDR2 YYEEEE. CDR3 coding DNA: TGTGCCAGCAGCGTCCAGGGGGCTGACACCATATATTTT. Amino acids: CASSVQGADTIYF.

The chain couples TRBV11-2 to TRBJ1-1, with 7 nucleotides matching TRBD1. Looked up from germline, CDR1 is SGHAT and CDR2 is FQNNGV. V gave up 4 bases and J gave up 9 bases; unmatched junction bases: 8. This CDR3 region has 13 residues. The CDR3 DNA follows: TGTGCCAGCAGCTCGTACAGGGGCCCACAAGCTTTCTTT. It is translated as CASSSYRGPQAFF. The whole variable domain, remainder taken from reference TRBV11-2 and TRBJ1-1, is EAGVAQSPRYKIIEKRQSVAFWCNPISGHATLYWYQQILGQGPKLLIQFQNNGVVDDSQLPKDRFSAERLKGVDSTLKIQPAKLEDSAVYLCASSSYRGPQAFFGQGTRLTVV.